The 32 T cell receptor beta chains presented below share a single source sample, sequenced in a study of kidney transplant recipient with SARS-CoV-2 infection. One entry per CDR3 protein, called by TCRdb with MiXCR from the reads. The data contain 250,000 or so distinct CDR3 sequences, roughly 26% of them seen just once; the ten biggest clones take up 7% to 8%. Sequencing used a blood sample, obtained at baseline and around day 120 from a kidney transplant recipient. The receptors here all came from a male patient in his thirties who had COVID-19 and was a kidney transplant recipient. Among the T cells, some may be from the graft donor.

This clonotype has a count of ten or more. The chain links TRBV28 to TRBJ2-5; D is unclear. V was pared by 6 bases and J by 2 bases, with 10 bases between. Germline V lookup: CDR1 MDHEN, CDR2 SYDVKM. The CDR3 loop spans 13 amino acids. Here the CDR3 reads CASSLSVQETQYF. DNA of the CDR3: TGTGCCAGCAGCCTGTCGGTACAAGAGACCCAGTACTTC.

This clonotype appeared a few times. The chain uses TRBV20-1 and TRBJ2-5, with D perhaps TRBD1 (5 bases). The CDR3 loop spans 11 amino acids. Germline V gene data show CDR1 as DFQATT and CDR2 as SNEGSKA (reference sequence). Trimming cost V 8 bases and J 2 bases, with 9 bases left between them. This chain's CDR3 is CSPRAQETQYF. The CDR3 nucleotides are TGCAGTCCCAGGGCGCAAGAGACCCAGTACTTC.

This clonotype was detected ten times or more. The chain uses TRBV29-1 and TRBJ1-1; D not certain. The CDR3 runs 13 residues. The V gene's germline CDR1 is SQVTM and CDR2 ANQGSEA. V lost 3 bases to trimming and J lost 3 bases, with 11 bases between them. The CDR3 bases are TGCAGCGTTGAGGCCTCTCTCTACACTGAAGCTTTCTTT. Amino acids: CSVEASLYTEAFF.

In this sample, this clonotype turned up once. At one end the junction does not follow the germline gene, possibly because of a read error. The chain uses TRBV6-5 and TRBJ2-7; 11 positions agree with TRBD1. Germline V gene sequence: CDR1 MNHEY, CDR2 SVGAGI. This CDR3 spans 17 amino acids. The CDR3 loop reads CANSYSATGTGGNVQYF. The DNA for the CDR3 is TGTGCCAACAGTTACTCGGCGACCGGGACAGGGGGAAACGTGCAGTACTTC.

This clonotype has ten or more counts. The chain joins TRBV12-3 or TRBV12-4 to TRBJ2-5; 7 positions agree with TRBD1. V lost 6 bases to trimming and J lost 5 bases; unmatched junction nucleotides: 18. CDR3 size: 17 residues. CDR3 amino acids: CASSRVDRAEVPETQYF. DNA for the CDR3: TGTGCCAGCAGCCGAGTCGACAGGGCTGAGGTACCGGAGACCCAGTACTTC.

For this clonotype: The junction does not match germline at one end; this may be a read error. V and J are TRBV28 and TRBJ1-4, with 8 bases matching TRBD1. The CDR3 loop spans 17 amino acids. Per germline, CDR1 MDHEN and CDR2 SYDVKM. The CDR3: CASSLLGQGATNEELFF. The DNA for the CDR3 is TGTGCCAGCAGTTTACTGGGGCAGGGGGCAACTAATGAAGAACTGTTTTTT. The whole variable domain, remainder taken from reference TRBV28 and TRBJ1-4, is DVKVTQSSRYLVKRTGEKVFLECVQDMDHENMFWYRQDPGLGLRLIYFSYDVKMKEKGDIPEGYSVSREKKERFSLILESASTNQTSMYLCASSLLGQGATNEELFFGSGTQLSVL.

V and J are TRBV2 and TRBJ2-5; 10 bases fit TRBD2. The CDR3 totals 15 residues. The germline V gene encodes CDR1 SNHLY and CDR2 FYNNEI. The trim removed 7 bases at V and 5 bases at J, leaving 10 bases unmatched. The CDR3 DNA reads as TGTGCCAGCAACCAGCGGGAGGGCCACGGGGAGACCCAGTACTTC. Translation gives CASNQREGHGETQYF. Supplemented by reference TRBV2 and TRBJ2-5, the full variable domain reads EPEVTQTPSHQVTQMGQEVILRCVPISNHLYFYWYRQILGQKVEFLVSFYNNEISEKSEIFDDQFSVERPDGSNFTLKIRSTKLEDSAMYFCASNQREGHGETQYFGPGTRLLVL.

This clonotype was recorded many times. The chain combines TRBV7-9 with TRBJ2-7, with TRBD1 matching over 10 bases. Germline trimming cut 1 base from V and 2 bases from J; bases unmatched to any gene: 14. Germline V CDR1 and CDR2: SEHNR, FQNEAQ (reference sequence). The CDR3 runs 19 residues. In nucleotides, the CDR3 is TGTGCCAGCAGCTTAGGGGGGATCGGGGGGACAGGGGACGCCTACGAGCAGTACTTC. Protein sequence: CASSLGGIGGTGDAYEQYF. The full variable domain, in which reference TRBV7-9 and TRBJ2-7 provide the parts outside the CDR3, is DTGVSQNPRHKITKRGQNVTFRCDPISEHNRLYWYRQTLGQGPEFLTYFQNEAQLEKSRLLSDRFSAERPKGSFSTLEIQRTEQGDSAMYLCASSLGGIGGTGDAYEQYFGPGTRLTVT.

As to this clonotype: Germline is not matched at one junction end, which may reflect a read error. The rearrangement links TRBV12-3 or TRBV12-4 to TRBJ2-7, with D possibly TRBD1 on 5 matching bases. The CDR3 contains 13 residues. The CDR3 coding sequence is TGTGCCAGCAGTTTGGACATAACCTACGAGCAGTGCTTC. It codes for CASSLDITYEQCF.

In its sample, this clonotype was seen many times. The chain links TRBV11-2 to TRBJ2-5; TRBD2 matches 11 bases. V was pared by 4 bases and J by 5 bases, with 9 bases of the junction left unmatched. CDR3 length: 16 residues. Germline CDR1 and CDR2: SGHAT and FQNNGV. The CDR3 reads CASSSPGLAERETQYF. In nucleotides, the CDR3 is TGTGCCAGCAGCTCTCCGGGACTAGCGGAGAGGGAGACCCAGTACTTC.

The sample holds one count of this clonotype. A single base separates this from a much larger clone, so it may be a read error. This chain links TRBV12-3 or TRBV12-4 with TRBJ2-2; possible D gene TRBD2, 5 bases. CDR3 length equals 16 residues. The CDR3 DNA follows: TGTGCCAGCAGTTTAGCCGGACGGGAAAACACCAGGGAGCTGTTTTTT. Protein: CASSLAGRENTRELFF.

Comment on this clonotype: A much bigger clone sits one base away, suggesting this may be a read error. The chain has TRBV12-3 or TRBV12-4 and TRBJ2-7; tentatively, D is TRBD1 (5 bases). V was trimmed by 2 bases and J by 3 bases, leaving 14 bases between them. The CDR3 is 15 residues long. In nucleotides, the CDR3 is TGTGCCAGCAGTTTAACTGGACAAGTAGTCTACGAGCAGTACTTC. This codes for CASSLTGQVVYEQYF.

The gene calls are TRBV4-3 and TRBJ1-5; D may be TRBD1 (5 bases). Germline loops: CDR1 LGHNA, CDR2 YSLEER. The germline V and J ends were trimmed by 4 bases and 7 bases, with 17 bases remaining between them. This CDR3 is 15 amino acids long. CDR3 in DNA: TGCGCCAGCAGCCGAGCGGCCCTCGGGGACCAGCCCCAGCATTTT. This codes for CASSRAALGDQPQHF.

This clonotype was recorded many times. The J gene is TRBJ1-1, the V gene TRBV14; D is unclear. CDR1 and CDR2 (germline): SGHDN, FVKESK. This CDR3 contains 13 residues. V was trimmed by 0 bases and J by 7 bases, leaving 9 bases between them. In DNA form, the CDR3 reads TGTGCCAGCAGCCAAGATCGGCGTAATGAAGCTTTCTTT. Its translation is CASSQDRRNEAFF.

This clonotype was observed at least ten times. The chain joins TRBV7-2 to TRBJ1-3; no firm D call. Trimming pared 0 bases from V and 0 bases from J, leaving 6 bases between. The CDR3 totals 15 residues. Germline-derived CDR1 and CDR2 are SGHTA and FQGNSA. CDR3 region: CASSLATPSGNTIYF. The CDR3 coding sequence is TGTGCCAGCAGCTTAGCGACGCCCTCTGGAAACACCATATATTTT.

V gene TRBV9 combines with J gene TRBJ2-2, with TRBD2 as a possible D gene (6 bases). The CDR3 totals 16 residues. V was clipped by 1 base and J by 6 bases, with 16 bases between them. Germline V CDR1 and CDR2: SGDLS, YYNGEE. CDR3 protein: CASSVTGELGAGELFF. DNA of the CDR3: TGTGCCAGCAGCGTAACGGGAGAGTTGGGAGCCGGGGAGCTGTTTTTT. The whole variable domain, filled in from reference TRBV9 and TRBJ2-2, reads DSGVTQTPKHLITATGQRVTLRCSPRSGDLSVYWYQQSLDQGLQFLIQYYNGEERAKGNILERFSAQQFPDLHSELNLSSLELGDSALYFCASSVTGELGAGELFFGEGSRLTVL.

A remark on this clonotype: A clone one base away is much larger, so this may be a read error. The chain carries TRBV3-1 and TRBJ1-2; no reliable D call. The CDR3 runs 17 residues. Trimming took 5 bases from V and 4 from J, leaving 23 bases between them. The V gene's germline CDR1 is LGHDT and CDR2 YNNKEL (reference sequence). The CDR3 region is CASSDCCTLRKTYGYTF. CDR3 in DNA: TGTGCCAGCAGCGATTGTTGCACCCTTCGAAAGACCTATGGCTACACCTTC. Combining the CDR3 with reference TRBV3-1 and TRBJ1-2 gives the whole variable domain DTAVSQTPKYLVTQMGNDKSIKCEQNLGHDTMYWYKQDSKKFLKIMFSYNNKELIINETVPNRFSPKSPDKAHLNLHINSLELGDSAVYFCASSDCCTLRKTYGYTFGSGTRLTVV.

This clonotype was seen many times. CDR3 nucleotides: TGTGCCAGCAGCTTAGTCTTCCGCCCGAAAGGGATGAATCAGCCCCAGCATTTT. Encoded protein: CASSLVFRPKGMNQPQHF. The rearrangement uses TRBV7-8 and TRBJ1-5; D remains ambiguous. Trimming stripped 1 base from V and 4 bases from J, with 20 bases between. Germline assignment: CDR1 SGHVS and CDR2 FQNEAQ. The CDR3 is 18 amino acids. Using reference TRBV7-8 and TRBJ1-5 for the parts outside the CDR3, the full variable domain is GAGVSQSPRYKVAKRGQDVALRCDPISGHVSLFWYQQALGQGPEFLTYFQNEAQLDKSGLPSDRFFAERPEGSVSTLKIQRTQQEDSAVYLCASSLVFRPKGMNQPQHFGDGTRLSIL.

This chain joins TRBV8-2 and TRBJ2-6. TRBV8-2 is classified as a pseudogene. The CDR3 is made up of 17 amino acids. The CDR3 DNA is TGTGGCATTGGCAAGAGGATAACACAAAGTCGGGCCAACGCCCTGACTTTC. This sequence encodes CGIGKRITQSRANALTF.

Ten or more counts support this clonotype. The chain joins TRBV4-1 to TRBJ1-4, with a tentative D call TRBD1 (5 bases). The CDR3 totals 20 residues. Germline V gene data show CDR1 as MGHRA and CDR2 as YSYEKL. With 1 base removed from V and 2 bases from J, the gap between germline ends came to 23 bases. The CDR3 DNA reads as TGCGCCAGCAGCCAAGTCGGCGGGGGGAGGCAGGGTGGTACTAATGAAAAACTGTTTTTT. As protein: CASSQVGGGRQGGTNEKLFF.

This clonotype was picked up many times. V is TRBV7-2 and J is TRBJ1-2; D is ambiguous. Looked up from germline, CDR1 is SGHTA and CDR2 is FQGNSA. Trimming left V 4 bases short and J 4 bases short, with 22 bases between. The CDR3 is 17 amino acids. The CDR3 protein is CASSCDPRDGKTYGYTF. CDR3 bases: TGTGCCAGCAGCTGCGATCCCAGAGACGGAAAGACCTATGGCTACACCTTC.

This clonotype showed up many times. This rearrangement joins TRBV6-5 to TRBJ1-1; D not resolved. The CDR3 loop spans 13 amino acids. Germline V CDR1 and CDR2: MNHEY, SVGAGI. Trimming stripped 6 bases from V and 3 bases from J, with 11 bases between. The CDR3 DNA follows: TGTGCCAGCAGCTACATCCGTTACACTGAAGCTTTCTTT. Translating it yields CASSYIRYTEAFF.

This clonotype was counted ten times or more. The chain employs TRBV28 and TRBJ2-7; 10 bases fit TRBD1. This CDR3 region has 16 residues. The germline gives CDR1 MDHEN, CDR2 SYDVKM. V lost 4 bases to trimming and J lost 4 bases; unmatched junction nucleotides: 10. The CDR3 nucleotides read TGTGCCAGCAGTTCGACGGGACAGGGGTTGGCGTACGAGCAGTACTTC. This gives the protein CASSSTGQGLAYEQYF. Variable domain in full (rest from reference TRBV28 and TRBJ2-7): DVKVTQSSRYLVKRTGEKVFLECVQDMDHENMFWYRQDPGLGLRLIYFSYDVKMKEKGDIPEGYSVSREKKERFSLILESASTNQTSMYLCASSSTGQGLAYEQYFGPGTRLTVT.

This clonotype was seen ten or more times. V and J are TRBV20-1 and TRBJ1-6, with 7 positions matching TRBD1. Per germline, CDR1 DFQATT and CDR2 SNEGSKA (reference sequence). The CDR3 consists of 16 residues. The trim removed 3 bases at V and 9 bases at J, leaving 14 bases unmatched. The CDR3 reads CSARRTTGVDGSPLHF. The CDR3 region has the DNA TGCAGTGCTAGGCGAACTACAGGGGTTGATGGTTCACCCCTCCACTTT.

About this clonotype: A clone one base away is much larger, so this may be a read error. The chain carries TRBV2 and TRBJ1-5, with 7 nucleotides matching TRBD1. V shed 8 bases and J 9 bases; nucleotides not matched to a gene: 10. Germline V gene data show CDR1 as SNHLY and CDR2 as FYNNEI. The CDR3 runs to 13 residues. CDR3 in amino acids: CASAQGGRRPQHF. The DNA for the CDR3 is TGTGCCAGCGCCCAAGGGGGCCGCCGGCCCCAGCATTTT.

As concerns this clonotype: Possible read error: a much larger clone is one base away. The chain employs TRBV11-3 and TRBJ2-4; D is unclear. CDR1 SGHNT and CDR2 YENEEA come from the germline V gene. This CDR3 is 15 amino acids long. This CDR3 is CASSLGGSSSYEQHF. The CDR3 bases are TGTGCCAGCAGCTTAGGAGGATCCAGCTCCTACGAGCAGCACTTC.

Comments on this clonotype: A much larger clonotype is one base distant, so this may be a read error. The chain links TRBV7-8 to TRBJ1-2; D is unresolved. V lost 6 bases, J lost 4 bases, and 24 bases lay in between. The CDR3 length is 17 residues. Germline V CDR1 and CDR2: SGHVS, FQNEAQ. The CDR3, as DNA: TGTGCCAGCAGATGTATCAAGTTTACCCGAAAGACCTATGGCTACACCTTC. Translated: CASRCIKFTRKTYGYTF.

At least ten counts were recorded for this clonotype. V and J are TRBV29-1 and TRBJ2-7; a possible D gene is TRBD1 (7 bases). V shed 7 bases and J shed 6 bases, with 16 bases lying between them. Germline CDR1 is SQVTM and CDR2 is ANQGSEA. The CDR3 spans 12 residues. The CDR3 coding sequence is TGCAGCGCCACTGCGGGACAGTTCGAGCAGTACTTC. Translated, it gives CSATAGQFEQYF.

About this clonotype itself: A read error is possible here, since a much larger clone lies one base away. The gene calls are TRBV19 and TRBJ2-7, with 12 nucleotides matching TRBD2. The J call is in doubt because the DNA end fits TRBJ2-5 better. The V gene's germline CDR1 is LNHDA and CDR2 SQIVND (reference sequence). CDR3 length: 18 residues. CDR3 coding DNA: TGTGCCGGTAGTTCTCATGCTCGGCTAGCGGGAGGGGGTGAGACCCAGTACTTC. This codes for CAGSSHARLAGGGETQYF.

This clonotype was counted many times. The V and J genes are TRBV19 and TRBJ1-2, with TRBD1 matching over 8 bases. Germline V CDR1 and CDR2: LNHDA, SQIVND (reference sequence). The CDR3 has 16 amino acids. The J segment lost 2 bases and the V segment lost 2 bases, leaving 7 bases of the junction unmatched. The CDR3 loop is CASSIQGATNNYGYTF. The CDR3 DNA follows: TGTGCCAGTAGTATACAGGGGGCAACCAACAACTATGGCTACACCTTC.

This clonotype was detected only a few times. The V call is TRBV3-1, the J call TRBJ1-2; D is undetermined. The length of the CDR3 is 17 residues. The V end was cut by 5 bases, the J end by 4 bases, with 23 bases between. Germline V gives CDR1 LGHDT, CDR2 YNNKEL (reference sequence). The CDR3 here is CASSYEITLRKTYGYTF. The CDR3 DNA is TGTGCCAGCAGCTATGAAATCACCCTTCGAAAGACCTATGGCTACACCTTC.

Points on this clonotype: A clone one base away is much larger, so this may be a read error. J is TRBJ1-1 and V is TRBV9; tentatively, D is TRBD1 (5 bases). Germline CDR1 and CDR2: SGDLS and YYNGEE. The CDR3 spans 15 residues. The CDR3 nucleotides read TGTGCCAGCGGCGTAGGGCAACGGCAGGGCACTGAAGCTTTCTTT. Translating it yields CASGVGQRQGTEAFF.